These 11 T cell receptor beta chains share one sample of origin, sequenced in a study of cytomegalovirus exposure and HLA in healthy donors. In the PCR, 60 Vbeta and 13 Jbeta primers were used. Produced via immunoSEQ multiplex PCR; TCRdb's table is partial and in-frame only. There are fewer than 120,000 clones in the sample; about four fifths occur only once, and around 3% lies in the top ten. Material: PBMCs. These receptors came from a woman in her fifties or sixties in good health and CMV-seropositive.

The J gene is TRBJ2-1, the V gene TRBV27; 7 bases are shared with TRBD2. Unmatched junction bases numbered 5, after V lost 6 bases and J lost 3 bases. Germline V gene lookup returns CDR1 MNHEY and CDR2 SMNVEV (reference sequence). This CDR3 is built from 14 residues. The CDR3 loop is CASRASGLYNEQFF. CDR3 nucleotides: TGTGCCAGCAGGGCTAGCGGCCTCTACAATGAGCAGTTCTTC.

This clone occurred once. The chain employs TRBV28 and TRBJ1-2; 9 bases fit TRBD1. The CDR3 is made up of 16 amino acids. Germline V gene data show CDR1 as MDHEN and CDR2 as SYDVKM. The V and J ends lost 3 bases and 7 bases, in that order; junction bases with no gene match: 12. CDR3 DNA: TGTGCCAGCAGTTTGGGTCTTCCACAGGGGGCGGGTGGCTACACCTTC. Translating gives CASSLGLPQGAGGYTF.

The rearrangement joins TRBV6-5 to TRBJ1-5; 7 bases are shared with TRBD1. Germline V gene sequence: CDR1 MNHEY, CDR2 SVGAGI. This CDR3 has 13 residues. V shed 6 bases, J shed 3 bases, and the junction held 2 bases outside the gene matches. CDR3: CASRGTDNQPQHF. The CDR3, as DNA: TGTGCCAGCAGAGGGACAGACAATCAGCCCCAGCATTTT.

The DNA of the CDR3 is TGTGCCAGCAGTGGATTACAGGGGGCTCACGACGAGCAGTACTTC. This encodes CASSGLQGAHDEQYF. The chain employs TRBV6-1 and TRBJ2-7; 9 positions agree with TRBD1. The CDR3 is 15 amino acids. Germline assignment: CDR1 MNHNS and CDR2 SASEGT. The V and J ends lost 4 bases and 5 bases, in that order; junction bases with no gene match: 9.

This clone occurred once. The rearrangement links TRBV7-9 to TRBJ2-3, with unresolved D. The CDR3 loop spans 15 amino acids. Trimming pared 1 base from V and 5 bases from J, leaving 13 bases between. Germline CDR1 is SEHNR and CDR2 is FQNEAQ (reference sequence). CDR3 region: CASSLDSPTRDTQYF. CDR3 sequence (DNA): TGTGCCAGCAGCTTAGACAGCCCGACCAGAGATACGCAGTATTTT.

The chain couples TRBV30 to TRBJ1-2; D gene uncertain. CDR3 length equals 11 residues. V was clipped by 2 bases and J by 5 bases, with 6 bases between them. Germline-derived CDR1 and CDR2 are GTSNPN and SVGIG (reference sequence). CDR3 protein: CAWSIFYGYTF. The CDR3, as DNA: TGTGCCTGGAGTATATTTTATGGCTACACCTTC.

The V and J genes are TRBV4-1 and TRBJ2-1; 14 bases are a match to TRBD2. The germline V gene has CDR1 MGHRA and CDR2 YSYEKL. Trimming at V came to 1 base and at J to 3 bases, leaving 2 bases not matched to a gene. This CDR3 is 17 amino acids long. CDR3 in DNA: TGCGCCAGCAGCCAAGGACTAGCGGGAGGGCTCTACAATGAGCAGTTCTTC. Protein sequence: CASSQGLAGGLYNEQFF.

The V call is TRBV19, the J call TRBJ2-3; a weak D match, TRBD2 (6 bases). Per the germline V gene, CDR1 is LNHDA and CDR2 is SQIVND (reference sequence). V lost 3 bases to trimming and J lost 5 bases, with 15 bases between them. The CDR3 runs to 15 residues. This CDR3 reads CASSISGPGGDTQYF. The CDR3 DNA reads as TGTGCCAGTAGTATTAGCGGACCCGGGGGAGATACGCAGTATTTT.

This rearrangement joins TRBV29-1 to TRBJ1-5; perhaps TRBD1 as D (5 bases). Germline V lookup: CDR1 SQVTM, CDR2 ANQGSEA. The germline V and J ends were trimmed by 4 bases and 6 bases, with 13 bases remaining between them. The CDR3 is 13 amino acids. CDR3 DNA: TGCAGCGTTGCGGGTGACAGACTTCAGCCCCAGCATTTT. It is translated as CSVAGDRLQPQHF. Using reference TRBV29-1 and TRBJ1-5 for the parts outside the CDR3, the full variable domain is SAVISQKPSRDICQRGTSLTIQCQVDSQVTMMFWYRQQPGQSLTLIATANQGSEATYESGFVIDKFPISRPNLTFSTLTVSNMSPEDSSIYLCSVAGDRLQPQHFGDGTRLSIL.

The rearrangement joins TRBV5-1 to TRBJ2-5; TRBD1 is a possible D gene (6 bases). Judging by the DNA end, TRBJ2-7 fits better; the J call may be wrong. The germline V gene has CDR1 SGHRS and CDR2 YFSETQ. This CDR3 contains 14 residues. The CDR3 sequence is CASSTQGPNYEQYF. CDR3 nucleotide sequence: TGCGCCAGCAGCACTCAGGGGCCAAATTACGAGCAGTACTTC.

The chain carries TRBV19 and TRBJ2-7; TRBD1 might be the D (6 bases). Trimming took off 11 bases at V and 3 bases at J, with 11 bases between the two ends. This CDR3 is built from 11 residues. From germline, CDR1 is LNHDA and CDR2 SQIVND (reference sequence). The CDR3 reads CAVGQFYEQYF. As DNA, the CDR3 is TGTGCCGTAGGACAGTTCTACGAGCAGTACTTC.